The present TCR beta chain was sequenced within a study of blood T cells in healthy people across ages. The study recruited healthy Caucasian donors from Russia who were aged about 6 to 100. CDR3 length: 14 residues. V lost 5 bases and J lost 1, with 11 bases in between. The authors ran a second PCR of roughly 6 to 12 cycles using a sample-barcoded 5' primer and a J-beta primer mix. A single record per CDR3 protein comes from TCRdb applying MiXCR to the 5' RACE reads. Here the sample spans hundreds of thousands of distinct CDR3 sequences, about 21% being singletons. The sample taken for sequencing was blood. The TCR sequence derives from a man between 70 and 80 years old in good health. The genes are TRBV12-3 or TRBV12-4 and TRBJ1-1, with a weak D call TRBD1 (6 bases). This CDR3 reads CASSDAGQNTEAFF. In DNA form, the CDR3 reads TGTGCCAGCAGTGACGCGGGACAGAACACTGAAGCTTTCTTT.